This T cell receptor beta chain appears in the sequencing data of a study of PD-1 blockade in classical Hodgkin lymphoma. The overall study: On a schedule of every 2 weeks, patients received nivolumab 3 mg/kg intravenously.

Libraries were prepared by immunoSEQ multiplex PCR; TCRdb keeps only in-frame clonotypes and omits some of them. In the table there are about 110,000 clones, approximately 90% of which are singletons. Patients all relapsed after autologous stem cell transplantation, and there was variation in brentuximab vedotin exposure. CDR1 and CDR2 (germline): SGHTA, FQGNSA. This CDR3 is built from 13 residues. The sequenced sample was peripheral blood mononuclear cells (PBMCs), obtained before the second cycle of nivolumab. The clonotype was recovered from a human donor with classical Hodgkin lymphoma. The chain recombines TRBV7-2 with TRBJ2-5; 7 bases agree with TRBD1. The J call is uncertain, as TRBJ2-7 better fits the DNA end. The CDR3 region is CASSFGTVYEQYF. The DNA of the CDR3 is TGTGCCAGCAGCTTCGGGACAGTCTACGAGCAGTACTTC.